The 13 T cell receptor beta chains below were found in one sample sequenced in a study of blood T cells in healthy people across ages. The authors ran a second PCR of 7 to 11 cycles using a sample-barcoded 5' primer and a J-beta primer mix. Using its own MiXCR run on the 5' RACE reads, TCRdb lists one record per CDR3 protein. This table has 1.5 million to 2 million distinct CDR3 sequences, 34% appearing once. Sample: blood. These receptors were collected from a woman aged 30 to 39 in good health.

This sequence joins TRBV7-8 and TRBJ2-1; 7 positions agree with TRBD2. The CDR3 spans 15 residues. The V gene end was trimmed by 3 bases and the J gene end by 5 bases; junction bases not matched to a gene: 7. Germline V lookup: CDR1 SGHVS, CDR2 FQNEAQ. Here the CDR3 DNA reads TGTGCCAGCAGCTTGGACGGGAGGATTAACAATGAGCAGTTCTTC. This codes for CASSLDGRINNEQFF.

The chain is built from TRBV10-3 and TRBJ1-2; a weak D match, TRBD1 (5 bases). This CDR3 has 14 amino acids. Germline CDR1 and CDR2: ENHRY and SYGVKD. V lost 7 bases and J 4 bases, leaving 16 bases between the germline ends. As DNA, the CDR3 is TGTGCCATCATCCCAGGGAGGGGTGGCTATGGCTACACCTTC. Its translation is CAIIPGRGGYGYTF.

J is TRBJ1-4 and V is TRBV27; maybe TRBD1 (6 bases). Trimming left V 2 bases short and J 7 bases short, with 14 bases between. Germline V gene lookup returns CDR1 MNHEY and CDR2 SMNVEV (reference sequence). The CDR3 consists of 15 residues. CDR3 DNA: TGTGCCAGCAGTTTAATGGGGGGGGCTGGTGAAAAACTGTTTTTT. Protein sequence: CASSLMGGAGEKLFF.

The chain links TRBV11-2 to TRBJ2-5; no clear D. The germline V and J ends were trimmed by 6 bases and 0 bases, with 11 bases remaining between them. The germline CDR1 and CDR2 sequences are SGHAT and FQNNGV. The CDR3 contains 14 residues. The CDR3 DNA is TGTGCCAGCAGGGAGATGGCCTACCAAGAGACCCAGTACTTC. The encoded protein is CASREMAYQETQYF.

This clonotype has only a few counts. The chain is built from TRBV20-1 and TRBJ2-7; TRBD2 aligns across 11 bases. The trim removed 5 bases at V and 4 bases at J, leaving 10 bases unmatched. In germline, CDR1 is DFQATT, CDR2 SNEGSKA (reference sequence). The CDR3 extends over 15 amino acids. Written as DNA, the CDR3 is TGCAGTGCTCGTAGCGGGGGGGCCGTGAGGTACGAGCAGTACTTC. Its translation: CSARSGGAVRYEQYF.

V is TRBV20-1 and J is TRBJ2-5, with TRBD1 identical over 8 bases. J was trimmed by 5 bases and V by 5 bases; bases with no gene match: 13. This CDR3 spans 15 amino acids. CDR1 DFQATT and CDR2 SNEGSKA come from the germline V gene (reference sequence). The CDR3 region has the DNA TGCAGTGCTGGCCTCCCAGGGGGCCCGCGGGAGACCCAGTACTTC. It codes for CSAGLPGGPRETQYF.

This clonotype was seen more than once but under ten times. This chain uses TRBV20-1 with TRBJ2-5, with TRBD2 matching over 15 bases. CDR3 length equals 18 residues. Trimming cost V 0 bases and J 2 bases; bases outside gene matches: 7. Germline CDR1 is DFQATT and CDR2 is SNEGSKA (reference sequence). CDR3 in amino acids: CSAREGLAGGYPQETQYF. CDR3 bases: TGCAGTGCTAGAGAGGGACTAGCGGGGGGTTACCCACAAGAGACCCAGTACTTC.

The CDR3 DNA reads TGTGCCAGCAGCTTGAGGACACCTGGCTACAATGAGCAGTTCTTC. Translated, it gives CASSLRTPGYNEQFF. The chain carries TRBV5-5 and TRBJ2-1, with D possibly matching TRBD1 (5 bases). The CDR3 spans 15 residues. Germline V gene data show CDR1 as SGHKS and CDR2 as YYEKEE (reference sequence). Trimming took 1 base from V and 3 from J, leaving 11 bases between them.

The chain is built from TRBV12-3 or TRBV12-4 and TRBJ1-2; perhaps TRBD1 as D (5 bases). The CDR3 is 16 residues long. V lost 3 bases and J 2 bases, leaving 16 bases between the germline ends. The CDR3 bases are TGTGCCAGCAGTTTGTTGACAGAAGGAAAAAACTATGGCTACACCTTC. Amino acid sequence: CASSLLTEGKNYGYTF.

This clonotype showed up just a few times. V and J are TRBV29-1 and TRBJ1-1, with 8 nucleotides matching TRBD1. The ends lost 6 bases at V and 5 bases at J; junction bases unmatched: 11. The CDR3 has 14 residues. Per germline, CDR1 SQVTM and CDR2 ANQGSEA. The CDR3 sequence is CSVIQGARGTEAFF. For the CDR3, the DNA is TGCAGCGTCATCCAGGGGGCGAGGGGTACTGAAGCTTTCTTT.

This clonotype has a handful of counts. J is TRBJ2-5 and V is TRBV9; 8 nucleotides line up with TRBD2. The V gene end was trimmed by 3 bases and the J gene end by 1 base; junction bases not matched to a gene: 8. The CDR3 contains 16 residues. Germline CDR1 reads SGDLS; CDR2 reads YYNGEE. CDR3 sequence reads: CASSGGPGLGQETQYF. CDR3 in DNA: TGTGCCAGCAGCGGGGGACCGGGACTAGGCCAAGAGACCCAGTACTTC.

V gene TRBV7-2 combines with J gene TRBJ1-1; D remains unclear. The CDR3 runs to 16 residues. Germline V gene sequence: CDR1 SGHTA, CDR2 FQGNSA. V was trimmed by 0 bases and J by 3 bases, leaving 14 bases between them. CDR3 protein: CASSLAALRWDTEAFF. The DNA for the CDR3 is TGTGCCAGCAGCTTAGCAGCACTCCGGTGGGACACTGAAGCTTTCTTT.

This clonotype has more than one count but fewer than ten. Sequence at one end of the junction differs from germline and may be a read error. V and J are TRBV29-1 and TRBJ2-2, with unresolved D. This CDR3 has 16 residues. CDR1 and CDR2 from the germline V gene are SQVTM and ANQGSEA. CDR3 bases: TGCGGCGTTGACGGGCCCAGCACCGCTAGGACCGGGGAGCTGTTTTTT. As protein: CGVDGPSTARTGELFF.